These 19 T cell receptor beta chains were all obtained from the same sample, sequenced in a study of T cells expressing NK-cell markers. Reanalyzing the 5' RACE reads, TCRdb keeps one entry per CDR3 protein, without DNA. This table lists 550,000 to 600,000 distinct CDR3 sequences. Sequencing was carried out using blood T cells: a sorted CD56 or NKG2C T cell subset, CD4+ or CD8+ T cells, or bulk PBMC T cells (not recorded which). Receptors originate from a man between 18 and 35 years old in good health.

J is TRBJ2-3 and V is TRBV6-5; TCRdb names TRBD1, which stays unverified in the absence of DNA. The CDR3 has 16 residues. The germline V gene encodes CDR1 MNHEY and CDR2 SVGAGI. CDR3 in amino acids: CASSYWSGTGADTQYF.

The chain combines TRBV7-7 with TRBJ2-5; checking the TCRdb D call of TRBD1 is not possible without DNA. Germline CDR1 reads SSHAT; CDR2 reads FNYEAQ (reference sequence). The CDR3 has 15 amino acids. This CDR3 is CASSLGGTGVETQYF.

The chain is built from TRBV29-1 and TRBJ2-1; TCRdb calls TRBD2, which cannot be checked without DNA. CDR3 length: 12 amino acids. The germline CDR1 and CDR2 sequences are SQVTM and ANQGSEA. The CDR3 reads CSVVFQRPSAFF.

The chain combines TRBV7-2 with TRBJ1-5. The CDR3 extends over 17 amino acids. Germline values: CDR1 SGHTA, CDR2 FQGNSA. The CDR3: CASSPVVTFPSNQPQHF.

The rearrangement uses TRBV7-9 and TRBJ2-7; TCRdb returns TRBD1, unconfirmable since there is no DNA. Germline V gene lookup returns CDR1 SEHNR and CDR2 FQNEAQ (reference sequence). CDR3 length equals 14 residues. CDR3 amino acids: CASSLAGGSDEQYF.

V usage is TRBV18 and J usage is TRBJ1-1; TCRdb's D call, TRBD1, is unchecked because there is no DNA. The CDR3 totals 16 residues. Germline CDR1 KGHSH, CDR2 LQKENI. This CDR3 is CASSPAKDRVGTEAFF.

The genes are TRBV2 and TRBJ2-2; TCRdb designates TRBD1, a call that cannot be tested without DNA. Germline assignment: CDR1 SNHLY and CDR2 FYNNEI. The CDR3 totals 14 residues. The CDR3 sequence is CASSADPGPGELFF.

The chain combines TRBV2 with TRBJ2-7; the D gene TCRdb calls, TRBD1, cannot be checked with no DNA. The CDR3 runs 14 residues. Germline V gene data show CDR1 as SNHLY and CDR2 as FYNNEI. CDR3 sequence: CASSDRNRDREQYF.

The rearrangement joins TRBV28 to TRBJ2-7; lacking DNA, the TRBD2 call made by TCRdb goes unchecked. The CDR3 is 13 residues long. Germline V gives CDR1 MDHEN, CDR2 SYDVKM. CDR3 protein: CASIGRRHYEQYF.

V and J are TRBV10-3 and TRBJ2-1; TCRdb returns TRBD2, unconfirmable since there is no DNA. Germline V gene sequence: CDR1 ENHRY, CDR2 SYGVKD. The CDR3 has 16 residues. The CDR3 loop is CAISEQSGRNYNEQFF.

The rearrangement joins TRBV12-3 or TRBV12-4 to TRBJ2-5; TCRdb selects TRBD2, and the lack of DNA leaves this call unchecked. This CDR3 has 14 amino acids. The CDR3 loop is CASSPLLGLETQYF.

CDR3 loop: CSARDQAAPSGANVLTF. The J gene is TRBJ2-6, the V gene TRBV20-1; lacking DNA, the TRBD1 call made by TCRdb goes unchecked. Germline assignment: CDR1 DFQATT and CDR2 SNEGSKA (reference sequence). The CDR3 covers 17 residues.

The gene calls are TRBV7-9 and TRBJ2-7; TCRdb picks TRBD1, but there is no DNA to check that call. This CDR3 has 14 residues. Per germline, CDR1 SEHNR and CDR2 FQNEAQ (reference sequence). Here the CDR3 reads CASSLGGTIHEQYF.

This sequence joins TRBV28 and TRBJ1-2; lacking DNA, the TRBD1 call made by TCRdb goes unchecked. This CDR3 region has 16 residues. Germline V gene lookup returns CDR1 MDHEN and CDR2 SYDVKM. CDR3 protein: CASSLWATGTDYGYTF.

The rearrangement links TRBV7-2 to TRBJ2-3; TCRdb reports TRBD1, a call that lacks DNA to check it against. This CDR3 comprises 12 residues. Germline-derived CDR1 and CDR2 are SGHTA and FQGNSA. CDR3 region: CASSPPVGTQYF.

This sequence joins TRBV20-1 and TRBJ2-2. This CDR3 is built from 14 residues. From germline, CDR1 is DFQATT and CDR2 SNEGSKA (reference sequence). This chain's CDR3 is CSARQAQGAGELFF.

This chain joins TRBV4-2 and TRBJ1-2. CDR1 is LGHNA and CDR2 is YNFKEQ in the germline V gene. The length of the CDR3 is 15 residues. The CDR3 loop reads CASSQDVRSNYGYTF.

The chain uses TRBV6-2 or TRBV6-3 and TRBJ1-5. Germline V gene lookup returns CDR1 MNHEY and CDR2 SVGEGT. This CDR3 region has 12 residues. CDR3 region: CASSYPKGPQHF.

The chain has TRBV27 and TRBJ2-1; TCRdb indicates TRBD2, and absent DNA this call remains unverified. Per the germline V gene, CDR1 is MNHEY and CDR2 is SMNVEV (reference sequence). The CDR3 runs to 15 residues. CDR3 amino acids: CASSFSGKVNNEQFF.